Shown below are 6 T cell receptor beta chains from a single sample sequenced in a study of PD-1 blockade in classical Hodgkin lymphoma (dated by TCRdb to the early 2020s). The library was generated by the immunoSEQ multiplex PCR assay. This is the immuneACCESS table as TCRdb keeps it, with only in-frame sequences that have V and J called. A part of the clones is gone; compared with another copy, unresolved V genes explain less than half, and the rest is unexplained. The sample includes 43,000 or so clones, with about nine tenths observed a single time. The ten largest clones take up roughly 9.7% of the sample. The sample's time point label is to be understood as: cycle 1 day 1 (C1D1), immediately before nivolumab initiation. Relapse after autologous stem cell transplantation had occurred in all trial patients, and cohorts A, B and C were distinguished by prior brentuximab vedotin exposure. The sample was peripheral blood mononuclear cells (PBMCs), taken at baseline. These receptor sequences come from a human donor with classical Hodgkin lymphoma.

CDR3 nucleotides: TGTGCCAGCAGTTTAATCGGAGCCAACGAGCAGTACTTC. Translating gives CASSLIGANEQYF. This chain joins TRBV27 and TRBJ2-7, with D hard to call. The germline V and J ends were trimmed by 2 bases and 5 bases, with 10 bases remaining between them. The CDR3 loop spans 13 amino acids. CDR1 and CDR2 from the germline V gene are MNHEY and SMNVEV (reference sequence).

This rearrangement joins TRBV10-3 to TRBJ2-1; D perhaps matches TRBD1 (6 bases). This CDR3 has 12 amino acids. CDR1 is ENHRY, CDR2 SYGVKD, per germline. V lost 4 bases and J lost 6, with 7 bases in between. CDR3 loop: CAISVGGNEQFF. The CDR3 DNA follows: TGTGCCATCAGTGTAGGGGGCAATGAGCAGTTCTTC.

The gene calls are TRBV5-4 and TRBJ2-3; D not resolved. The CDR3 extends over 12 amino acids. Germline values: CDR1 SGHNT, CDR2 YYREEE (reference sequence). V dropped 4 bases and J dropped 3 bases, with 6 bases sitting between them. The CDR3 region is CASSKPTDTQYF. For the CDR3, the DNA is TGTGCCAGCAGCAAACCGACAGATACGCAGTATTTT. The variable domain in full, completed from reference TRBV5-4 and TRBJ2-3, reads ETGVTQSPTHLIKTRGQQVTLRCSSQSGHNTVSWYQQALGQGPQFIFQYYREEENGRGNFPPRFSGLQFPNYSSELNVNALELDDSALYLCASSKPTDTQYFGPGTRLTVL.

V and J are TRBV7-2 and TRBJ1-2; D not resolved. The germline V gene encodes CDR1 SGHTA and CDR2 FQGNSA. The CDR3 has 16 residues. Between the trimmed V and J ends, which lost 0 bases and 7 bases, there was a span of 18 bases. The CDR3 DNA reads TGTGCCAGCAGCTTAGCAAGTGCCGGAAATCCCCTTGGCTACACCTTC. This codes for CASSLASAGNPLGYTF.

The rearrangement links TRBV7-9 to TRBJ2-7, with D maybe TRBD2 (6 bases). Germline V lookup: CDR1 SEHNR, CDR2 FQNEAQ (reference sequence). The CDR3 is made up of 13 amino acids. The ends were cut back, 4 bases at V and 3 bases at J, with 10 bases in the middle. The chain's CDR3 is CASSSDYNYEQYF. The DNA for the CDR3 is TGTGCCAGCAGCTCGGACTACAACTACGAGCAGTACTTC.

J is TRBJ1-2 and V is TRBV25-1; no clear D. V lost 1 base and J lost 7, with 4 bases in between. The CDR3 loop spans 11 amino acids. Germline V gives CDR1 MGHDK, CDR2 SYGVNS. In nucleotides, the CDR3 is TGTGCCAGCAGTGAATCTGGTGGCTACACCTTC. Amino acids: CASSESGGYTF.